The clone carrying this T cell receptor beta chain was observed once. The sample is drawn from a study of CD8 T cells in Susac syndrome. For the study at large: About 6 sequenced Susac syndrome patients had clinically active disease, while about 8 were in remission.

An amount of RNA that ranged from roughly 0.45 to 1 ug was reverse transcribed with random hexamers. TCRdb used MiXCR to reprocess the immunoSEQ multiplex PCR reads, holding one entry per CDR3 protein. In the table there are about 83,000 distinct CDR3 sequences, just under 95% of which are singletons. The CDR3 is 17 amino acids. The V gene's germline CDR1 is DFQATT and CDR2 SNEGSKA (reference sequence). The V and J ends lost 0 bases and 5 bases respectively, with 19 bases between them. What was sequenced was CD8+ T cells from PBMCs. The rearrangement uses TRBV20-1 and TRBJ2-2; a possible D gene is TRBD2 (6 bases). The TCR comes from a human donor with Susac syndrome. The CDR3: CSARDPLGKLATGELFF. CDR3 nucleotides: TGCAGTGCTAGAGATCCCCTTGGGAAACTAGCAACCGGGGAGCTGTTTTTT.